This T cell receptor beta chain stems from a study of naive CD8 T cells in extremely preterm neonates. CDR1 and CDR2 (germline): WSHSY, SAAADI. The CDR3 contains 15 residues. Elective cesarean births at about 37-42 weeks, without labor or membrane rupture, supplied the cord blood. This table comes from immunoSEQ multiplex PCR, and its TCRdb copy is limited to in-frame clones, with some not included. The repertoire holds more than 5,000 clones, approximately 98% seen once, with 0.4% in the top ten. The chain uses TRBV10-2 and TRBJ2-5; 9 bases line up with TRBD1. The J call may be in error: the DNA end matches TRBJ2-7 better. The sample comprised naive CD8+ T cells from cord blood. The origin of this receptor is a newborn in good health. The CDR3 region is CASSYPGTGLYEQYF. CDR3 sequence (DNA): TGCGCCAGCAGCTACCCCGGGACAGGGCTCTACGAGCAGTACTTC.